This TCR beta chain was identified during a study of Ad26.COV2.S vaccination and SARS-CoV-2 variants. Clones were sequenced by immunoSEQ multiplex PCR, and TCRdb holds only the in-frame ones, with some missing. The repertoire holds 500,000 or so clones, with approximately 88% as singletons. The CDR3 totals 14 residues. Trimming shortened V by 3 bases and J by 0 bases, and 3 bases separated the two germline ends. CDR1 is ENHRY and CDR2 is SYGVKD in the germline V gene. Regarding treatment: over 15 received Ad26.COV2.S at low or high dose, single or two shots; about 5 received placebo; per-sample allocation not given. The samples date from day 63 after the first vaccine or placebo injection.

This TCR came from a person aged 18-65 years who received the Ad26.COV2.S COVID-19 vaccine or a placebo. Material: peripheral blood, obtained in a trial of Ad26.COV2.S vaccine versus placebo. V gene TRBV10-3 combines with J gene TRBJ1-6; the D is unclear. The DNA of the CDR3 is TGTGCCATCAGTGACAGCTCCTATAATTCACCCCTCCACTTT. This encodes CAISDSSYNSPLHF.